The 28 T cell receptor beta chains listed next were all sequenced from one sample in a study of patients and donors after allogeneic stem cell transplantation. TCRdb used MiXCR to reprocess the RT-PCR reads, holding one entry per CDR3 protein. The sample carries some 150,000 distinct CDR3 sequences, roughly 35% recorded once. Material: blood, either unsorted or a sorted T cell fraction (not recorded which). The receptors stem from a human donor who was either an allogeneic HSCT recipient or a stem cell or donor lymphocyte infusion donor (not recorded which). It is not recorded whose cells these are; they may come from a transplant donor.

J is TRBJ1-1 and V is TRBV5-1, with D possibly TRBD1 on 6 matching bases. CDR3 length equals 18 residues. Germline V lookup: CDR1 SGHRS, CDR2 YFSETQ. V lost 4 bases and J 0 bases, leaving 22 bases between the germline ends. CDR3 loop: CASSPLNLGGLVNTEAFF. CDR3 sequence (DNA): TGCGCCAGCAGCCCCTTGAATTTAGGGGGGCTGGTGAACACTGAAGCTTTCTTT.

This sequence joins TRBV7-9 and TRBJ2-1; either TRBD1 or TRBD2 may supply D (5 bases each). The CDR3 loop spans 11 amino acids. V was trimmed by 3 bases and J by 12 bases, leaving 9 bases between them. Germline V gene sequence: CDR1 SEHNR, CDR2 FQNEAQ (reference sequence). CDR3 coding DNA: TGTGCCAGCAGCTTCCCGGGACCGCAGTTCTTC. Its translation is CASSFPGPQFF.

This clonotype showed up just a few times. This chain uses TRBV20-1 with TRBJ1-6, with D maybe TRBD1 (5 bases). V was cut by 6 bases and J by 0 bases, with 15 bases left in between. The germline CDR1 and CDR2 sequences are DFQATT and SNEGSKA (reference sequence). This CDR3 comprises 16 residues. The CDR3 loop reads CSALGWGSSYNSPLHF. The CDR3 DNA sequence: TGCAGTGCCCTGGGGTGGGGGAGCTCCTATAATTCACCCCTCCACTTT.

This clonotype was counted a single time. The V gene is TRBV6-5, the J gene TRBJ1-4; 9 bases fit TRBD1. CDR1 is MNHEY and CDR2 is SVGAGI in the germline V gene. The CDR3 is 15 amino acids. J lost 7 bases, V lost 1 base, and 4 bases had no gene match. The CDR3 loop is CASSYLQGAREKLFF. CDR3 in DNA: TGTGCCAGCAGTTACTTACAGGGGGCACGTGAAAAACTGTTTTTT.

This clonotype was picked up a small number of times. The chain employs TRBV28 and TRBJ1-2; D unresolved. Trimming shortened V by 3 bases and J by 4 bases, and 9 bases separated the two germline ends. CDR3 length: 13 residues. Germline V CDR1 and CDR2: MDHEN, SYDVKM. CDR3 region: CASSLRSPYGYTF. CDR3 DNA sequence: TGTGCCAGCAGTTTGAGGTCCCCCTATGGCTACACCTTC.

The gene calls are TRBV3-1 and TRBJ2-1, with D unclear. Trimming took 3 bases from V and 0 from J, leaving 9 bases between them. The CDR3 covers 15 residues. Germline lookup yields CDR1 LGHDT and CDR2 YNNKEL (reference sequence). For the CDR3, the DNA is TGTGCCAGCAGCCACCGCCCCAGCTCCTACAATGAGCAGTTCTTC. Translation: CASSHRPSSYNEQFF.

CDR3 amino acids: CASSLEALDGYTF. In DNA form, the CDR3 reads TGTGCCAGCAGTTTAGAGGCTTTAGATGGCTACACCTTC. The chain joins TRBV12-3 or TRBV12-4 to TRBJ1-2; D is ambiguous. V was shortened by 1 base and J by 6 bases, with 9 bases between the two germline ends. This CDR3 spans 13 amino acids.

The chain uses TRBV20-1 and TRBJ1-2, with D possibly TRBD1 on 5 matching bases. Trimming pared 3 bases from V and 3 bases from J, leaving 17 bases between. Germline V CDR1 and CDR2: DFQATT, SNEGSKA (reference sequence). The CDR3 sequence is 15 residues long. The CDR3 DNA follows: TGCAGTGCTAGCCCCGGGACTCCAAAGGACTATGGCTACACCTTC. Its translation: CSASPGTPKDYGYTF.

CDR3 bases: TGTGCCAGCAGCTTAGCAGGGGCGTGGGGCTACACCTTC. Protein sequence: CASSLAGAWGYTF. The chain employs TRBV7-2 and TRBJ1-2, with a weak D call TRBD1 (5 bases). Germline assignment: CDR1 SGHTA and CDR2 FQGNSA. V lost 0 bases and J lost 8, with 10 bases in between. CDR3 length equals 13 residues.

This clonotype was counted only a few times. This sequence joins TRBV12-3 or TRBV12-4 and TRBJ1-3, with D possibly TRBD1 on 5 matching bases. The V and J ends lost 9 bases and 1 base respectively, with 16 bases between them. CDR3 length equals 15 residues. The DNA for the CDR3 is TGTGCCAGTAAGGATTCCAGGGTTTCTGGAAACACCATATATTTT. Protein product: CASKDSRVSGNTIYF.

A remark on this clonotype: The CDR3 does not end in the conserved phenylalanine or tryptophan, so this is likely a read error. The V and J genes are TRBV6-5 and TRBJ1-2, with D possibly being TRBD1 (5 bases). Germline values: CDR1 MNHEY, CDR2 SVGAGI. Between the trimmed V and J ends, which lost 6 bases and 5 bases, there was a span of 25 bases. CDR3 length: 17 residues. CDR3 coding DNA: TGTGCCAGCAGCCGAAACCAACACAGTGGGGGTGGGTATGGCTACACCTAC. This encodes CASSRNQHSGGGYGYTY.

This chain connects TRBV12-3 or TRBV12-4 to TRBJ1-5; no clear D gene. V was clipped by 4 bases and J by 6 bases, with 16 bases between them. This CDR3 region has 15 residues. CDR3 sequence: CASSSWEIGVQPQHF. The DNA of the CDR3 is TGTGCCAGCAGTTCTTGGGAAATCGGAGTTCAGCCCCAGCATTTT.

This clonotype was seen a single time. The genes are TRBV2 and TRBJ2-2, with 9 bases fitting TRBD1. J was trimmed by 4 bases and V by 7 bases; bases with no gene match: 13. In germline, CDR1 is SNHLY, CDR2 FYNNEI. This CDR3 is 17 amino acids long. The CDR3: CASTGGLGQGVTGELFF. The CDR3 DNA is TGTGCCAGCACTGGGGGGCTGGGACAGGGTGTCACCGGGGAGCTGTTTTTT.

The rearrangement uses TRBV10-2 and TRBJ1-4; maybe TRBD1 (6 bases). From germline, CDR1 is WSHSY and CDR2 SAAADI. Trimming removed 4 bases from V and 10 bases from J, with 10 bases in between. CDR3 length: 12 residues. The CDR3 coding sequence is TGCGCCAGCAGTGCAGGGGTTAGAAAACTGTTTTTT. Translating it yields CASSAGVRKLFF.

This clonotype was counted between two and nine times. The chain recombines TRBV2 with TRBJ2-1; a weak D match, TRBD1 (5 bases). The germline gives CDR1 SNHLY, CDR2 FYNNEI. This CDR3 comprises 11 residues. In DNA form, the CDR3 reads TGTGCTGGGGCTGGTTACAATGAGCAGTTCTTC. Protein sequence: CAGAGYNEQFF.

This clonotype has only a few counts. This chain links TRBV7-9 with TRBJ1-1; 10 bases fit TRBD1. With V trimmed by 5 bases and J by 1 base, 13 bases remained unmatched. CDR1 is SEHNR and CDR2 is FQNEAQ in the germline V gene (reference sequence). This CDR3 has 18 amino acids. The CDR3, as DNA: TGTGCCAGCAGCCCGGGACAGGGGATTTCGGAAGGGAACACTGAAGCTTTCTTT. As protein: CASSPGQGISEGNTEAFF.

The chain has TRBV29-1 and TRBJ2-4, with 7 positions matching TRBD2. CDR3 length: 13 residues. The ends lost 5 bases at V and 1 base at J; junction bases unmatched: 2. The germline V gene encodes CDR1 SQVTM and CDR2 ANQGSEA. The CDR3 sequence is CSVSGGAKNIQYF. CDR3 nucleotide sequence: TGCAGCGTTTCCGGGGGGGCCAAAAACATTCAGTACTTC.

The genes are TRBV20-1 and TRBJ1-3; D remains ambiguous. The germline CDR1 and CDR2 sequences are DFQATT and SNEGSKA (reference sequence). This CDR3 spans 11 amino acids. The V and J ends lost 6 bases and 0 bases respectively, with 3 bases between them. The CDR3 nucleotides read TGCAGTGCGGGCTCTGGAAACACCATATATTTT. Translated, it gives CSAGSGNTIYF.

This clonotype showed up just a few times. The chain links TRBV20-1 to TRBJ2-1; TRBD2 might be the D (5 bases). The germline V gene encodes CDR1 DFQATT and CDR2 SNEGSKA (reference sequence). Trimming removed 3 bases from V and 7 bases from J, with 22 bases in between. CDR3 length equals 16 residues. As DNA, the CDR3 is TGCAGTGCTAGTTCCCCCATCCGGGGAGCTCAGAATGAGCAGTTCTTC. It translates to CSASSPIRGAQNEQFF.

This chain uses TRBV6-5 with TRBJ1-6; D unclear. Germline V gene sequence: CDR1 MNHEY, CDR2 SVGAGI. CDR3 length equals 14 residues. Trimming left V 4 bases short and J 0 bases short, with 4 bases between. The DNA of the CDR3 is TGTGCCAGCAGTTCGGGCTCCTATAATTCACCCCTCCACTTT. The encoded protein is CASSSGSYNSPLHF.

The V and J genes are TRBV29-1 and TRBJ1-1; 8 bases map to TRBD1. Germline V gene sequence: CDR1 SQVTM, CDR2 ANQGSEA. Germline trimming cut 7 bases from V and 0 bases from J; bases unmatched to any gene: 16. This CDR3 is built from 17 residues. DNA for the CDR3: TGCAGCGCCCGCATGAGGACAGGGAAGGTACTGAACACTGAAGCTTTCTTT. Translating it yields CSARMRTGKVLNTEAFF.

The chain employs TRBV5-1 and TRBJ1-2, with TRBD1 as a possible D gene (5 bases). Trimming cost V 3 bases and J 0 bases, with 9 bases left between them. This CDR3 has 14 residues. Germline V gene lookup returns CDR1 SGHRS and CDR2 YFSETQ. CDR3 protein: CASSWTTANYGYTF. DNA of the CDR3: TGCGCCAGCAGCTGGACAACTGCTAACTATGGCTACACCTTC.

In DNA, the CDR3 is TGTGCCAGCAGCTTAGAGGCGCAGAAACAAGAGACCCAGTACTTC. Residues: CASSLEAQKQETQYF. The J gene is TRBJ2-5, the V gene TRBV7-2, with D unclear. CDR3 length: 15 residues. Trimming removed 1 base at V and 2 bases at J, with 11 bases between. Germline V gives CDR1 SGHTA, CDR2 FQGNSA.

This chain's CDR3 is CASSPIGSGGADSQYF. CDR3 coding DNA: TGTGCCAGCTCACCCATCGGAAGCGGGGGGGCCGATTCGCAGTATTTT. The chain has TRBV18 and TRBJ2-3; 10 bases are a match to TRBD2. The CDR3 is 16 residues long. The junction had 13 bases not matched to a gene; V was cut back by 3 bases and J by 10 bases. Germline V gene sequence: CDR1 KGHSH, CDR2 LQKENI.

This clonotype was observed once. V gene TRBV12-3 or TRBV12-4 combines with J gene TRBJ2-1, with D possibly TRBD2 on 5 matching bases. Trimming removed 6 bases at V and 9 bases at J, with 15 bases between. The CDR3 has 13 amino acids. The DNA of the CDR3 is TGTGCCAGCAGCCTGCTTGGGAGCGCTGAGCAGTTCTTC. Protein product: CASSLLGSAEQFF.

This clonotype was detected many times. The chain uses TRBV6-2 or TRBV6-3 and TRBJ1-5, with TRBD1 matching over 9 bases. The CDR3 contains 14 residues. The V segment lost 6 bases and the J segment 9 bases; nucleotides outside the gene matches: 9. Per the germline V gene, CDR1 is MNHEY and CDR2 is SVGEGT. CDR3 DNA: TGTGCCAGCAGCAGGACAGGGGACTACCTGCCCCAGCATTTT. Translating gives CASSRTGDYLPQHF.

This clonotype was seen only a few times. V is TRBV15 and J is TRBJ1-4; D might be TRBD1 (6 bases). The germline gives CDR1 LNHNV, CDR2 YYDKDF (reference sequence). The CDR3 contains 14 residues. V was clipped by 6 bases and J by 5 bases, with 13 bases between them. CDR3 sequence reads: CATRPGTRNEKLFF. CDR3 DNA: TGTGCCACCAGGCCCGGGACAAGGAATGAAAAACTGTTTTTT.

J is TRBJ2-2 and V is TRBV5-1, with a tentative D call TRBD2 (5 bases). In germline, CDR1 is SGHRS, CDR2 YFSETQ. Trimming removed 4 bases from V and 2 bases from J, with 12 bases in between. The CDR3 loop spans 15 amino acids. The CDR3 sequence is CASSAGLINTGELFF. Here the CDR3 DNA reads TGCGCCAGCAGCGCGGGTCTGATAAACACCGGGGAGCTGTTTTTT.